This T cell receptor (beta chain) was observed in a study of shared clonotypes between healthy human individuals. Notes on the study in general: Clonotype sharing among the donors was expected to vary with sequencing depth. Sharing across four donors was highest in naive CD4 (roughly 5%) and lowest in memory CD8 (roughly 0.4%). Memory subsets generally showed lower estimated richness than naive subsets.

CDR1 is SGHRS, CDR2 YFSETQ, per germline. The V gene lost 0 bases and the J gene lost 8 bases, with 20 bases spanning the gap. The CDR3 contains 17 residues. As concerns this clone: Its antigen is not known.

Sequencing used immunoSEQ multiplex PCR; TCRdb keeps in-frame clones, though not all of them. The sample shows some 2,500,000 clones, 85% to 95% of them seen only once. CD45RA-negative memory and CD45RA+ naive subsets were split from the CD4+ cells. The sample comprised naive CD4+ T cells from PBMCs. The subset is: CD45RA+ positively selected. The clonotype was recovered from a man between 18 and 35 years old in good health. Some clones in this sample may be carry-over from other donors' samples. The V call is TRBV5-1, the J call TRBJ1-4; D unclear. Here the CDR3 reads CASSLDGSPASGEKLFF. For the CDR3, the DNA is TGCGCCAGCAGCTTGGATGGGTCACCCGCCAGTGGGGAAAAACTGTTTTTT.